The clone carrying this TCR beta chain has at least ten counts. Its antigen is unknown. Each TCR beta library was made by quantitative 5'-RACE that incorporated molecular barcodes. TCRdb passed the 5' RACE reads through MiXCR, listing each CDR3 protein once. This sample yields 130,000 or so distinct CDR3 sequences, of which approximately 10% are seen a single time; about 4% belongs to the top ten. The sample belongs to a study of CD8 T cells in ankylosing spondylitis. General study findings and limits: Some of these motif variants have turned up before, in reports on reactive arthritis synovial fluid and blood. Blood of patients with ankylosing spondylitis appeared to be characterized by a TCR beta motif of eight highly homologous variants.

CDR1 is ENHRY and CDR2 is SYGVKD in the germline V gene. J lost 5 bases, V lost 7 bases, and 7 bases had no gene match. There are 14 residues in the CDR3. Input material: blood, either unsorted or a sorted T cell fraction (not recorded which). This receptor was taken from a female donor with ankylosing spondylitis or in good health (not recorded which). The V and J genes are TRBV10-3 and TRBJ1-2; 10 bases are a match to TRBD1. CDR3 amino acids: CAIKGTGVPYGYTF. CDR3 bases: TGTGCCATCAAGGGGACAGGGGTTCCATATGGCTACACCTTC.